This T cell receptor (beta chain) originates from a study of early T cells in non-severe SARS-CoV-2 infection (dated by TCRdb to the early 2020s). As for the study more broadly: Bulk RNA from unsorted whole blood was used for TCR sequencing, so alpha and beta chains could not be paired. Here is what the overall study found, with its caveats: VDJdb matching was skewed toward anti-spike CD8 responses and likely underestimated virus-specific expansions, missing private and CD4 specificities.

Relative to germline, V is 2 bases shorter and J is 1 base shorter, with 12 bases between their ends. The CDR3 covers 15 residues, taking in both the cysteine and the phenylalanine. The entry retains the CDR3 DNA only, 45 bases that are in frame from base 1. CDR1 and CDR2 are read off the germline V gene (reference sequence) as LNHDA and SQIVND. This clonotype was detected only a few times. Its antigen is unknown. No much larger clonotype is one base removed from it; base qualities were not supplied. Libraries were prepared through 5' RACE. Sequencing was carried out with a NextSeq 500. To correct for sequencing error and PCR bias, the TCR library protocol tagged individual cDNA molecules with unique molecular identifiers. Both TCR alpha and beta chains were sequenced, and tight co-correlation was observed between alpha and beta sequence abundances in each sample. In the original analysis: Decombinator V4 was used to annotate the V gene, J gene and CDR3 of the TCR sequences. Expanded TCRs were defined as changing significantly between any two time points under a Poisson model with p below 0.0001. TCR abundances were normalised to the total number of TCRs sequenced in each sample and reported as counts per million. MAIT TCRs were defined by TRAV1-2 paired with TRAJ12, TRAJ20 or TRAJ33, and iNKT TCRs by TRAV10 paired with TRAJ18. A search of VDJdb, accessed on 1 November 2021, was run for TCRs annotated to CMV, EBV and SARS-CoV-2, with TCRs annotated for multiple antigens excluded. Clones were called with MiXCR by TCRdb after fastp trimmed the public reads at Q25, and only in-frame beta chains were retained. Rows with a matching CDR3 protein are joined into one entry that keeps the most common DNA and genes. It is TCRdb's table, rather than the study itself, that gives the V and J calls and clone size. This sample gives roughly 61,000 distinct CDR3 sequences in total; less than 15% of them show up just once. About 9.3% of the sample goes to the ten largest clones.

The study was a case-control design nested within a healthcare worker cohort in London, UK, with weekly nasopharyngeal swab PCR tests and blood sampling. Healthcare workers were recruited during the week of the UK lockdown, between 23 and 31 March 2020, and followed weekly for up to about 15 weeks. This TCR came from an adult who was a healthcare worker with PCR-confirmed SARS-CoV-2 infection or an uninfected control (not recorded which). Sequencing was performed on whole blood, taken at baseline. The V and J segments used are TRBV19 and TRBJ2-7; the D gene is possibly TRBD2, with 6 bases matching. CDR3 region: CASSISARESYEQYF. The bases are TGTGCCAGTAGTATATCGGCCCGGGAGTCCTACGAGCAGTACTTC.